This T cell receptor beta chain emerged from a study of CXCR3-negative and CXCR3-positive naive CD8 T cells (dated by TCRdb to the late 2010s). For context, the study as a whole: In total, roughly 140 million TRB reads were obtained, which works out to roughly 1.5 +/- 0.3 million reads per library. Data from around 11 donors, pooled across two independent experiments, went into the diversity and physicochemical repertoire analyses. The TRBV-TRBJ cluster analysis covered naive subsets from several donors and memory cells from 3 donors.

This sample was sequenced with a NextSeq 550. The Human TCR Profiling Kit (MiLaboratory) was used to make UMI-labeled 5' RACE TRB cDNA libraries. cDNA synthesis used the entire amount of extracted RNA, and PCR amplification then used the entire amount of cDNA produced. Libraries were prepared in parallel with an identical number of PCR cycles. The source study handled its data this way. MIGEC and MiXCR extracted about 54,000 +/- 9,700 unique UMI-labeled TRB cDNA molecules per library, requiring at least two reads per UMI. On average, around 40,000 +/- 10,000 functional in-frame TRB CDR3 nucleotide clonotypes lacking stop codons were found per library. After downsampling to 5000 UMI-labeled TRB molecules per sample, diversity metrics such as normalized Shannon-Wiener and Chao1 were calculated in VDJtools. VDJtools computed clonotype-size-weighted physicochemical properties of the central five CDR3 residues: interaction energy, strength, volume and Kidera factor 4. Each entry corresponds to one CDR3 protein sequence from reads that TCRdb reprocessed, and DNA is not given. TCRdb, rather than the study authors, made the V and J calls. This sample's clone table shows about 48,000 distinct CDR3 sequences. About 15% of the sample is taken by the ten largest.

Comment on this clonotype: Its target antigen remains unknown.

For each CD8+ T cell subset, flow sorting was done in triplicate, and roughly 330,000 cells per subset went directly into RLT lysis buffer. Standard density gradient centrifugation was used to isolate peripheral blood mononuclear cells from buffy coats. Total RNA was extracted from sorted cells with an RNeasy Mini Kit. Summary of the overall study and its limitations: Both naive subsets had comparably high repertoire diversity, while memory CD8+ T cells had much lower repertoire diversity. Because surface CD5, which is linked to self-reactivity in mice, was comparable between the naive subsets, TCR interaction strength was also inferred from the physicochemical properties of TRB CDR3s. CXCR3 expression partially decreased after cryopreservation, so most assays used freshly isolated PBMCs. Within the same donor, TRBV-TRBJ usage looked similar between naive CXCR3-negative and CXCR3-positive cells, but memory cells had distinct patterns.

From the cysteine up to the phenylalanine, the CDR3 has a length of 14 residues. DNA is not recorded here. CDR1 MDHEN and CDR2 SYDVKM were looked up in the germline V gene. Sequences were obtained from memory CD8+ T cells from blood. Per the publication, the cell subset or site label means: conventional CD8+ memory T cells (TMEM), sorted as controls. The chain couples TRBV28 to TRBJ2-7; TCRdb designates TRBD1, a call that cannot be tested without DNA. This TCR was sampled from a human donor in good health. Some clones in this sample may be carry-over from other donors' samples. The encoded CDR3 is CASSQTGVGYEQYF.